A selection of T cell receptor beta chains follows, all from one sample in a study of blood T cell repertoires in COVID-19. Sequencing was performed with immunoSEQ multiplex PCR; in TCRdb, only in-frame clones are kept and a portion is missing. The sample shows roughly 520,000 clones, around 87% of them seen only once. The sample taken for sequencing was PBMCs or T cells enriched from blood (not recorded which). All receptors come from a woman between 40 and 50 years old who had recovered from COVID-19. Both conserved end residues are part of each CDR3. The D gene is left open where the match is weak. Clone size, where shown, is once, few, many, or a class for clones that have expanded.

j_call	cdr3_length	clone_size	v_call	d_call	cdr3_nt	cdr3_aa
TRBJ2-7	11	.	TRBV12-3/TRBV12-4	.	TGTGCCAGCAGTTCCCTAAGTGAGCAGTACTTC	CASSSLSEQYF
TRBJ2-2	15	few	TRBV5-1	TRBD1	TGCGCCAGCAGCTACGGACAGGGGCCCACCGGGGAGCTGTTTTTT	CASSYGQGPTGELFF
TRBJ2-1	15	.	TRBV29-1	TRBD2	TGCAGCGTTGCTGGACGACTAGCGAGATACAATGAGCAGTTCTTC	CSVAGRLARYNEQFF
TRBJ1-2	13	.	TRBV28	TRBD1	TGTGCCAGCAGTTTTCCGACAGGGGACGGCTACACCTTC	CASSFPTGDGYTF
TRBJ1-1	13	.	TRBV27	.	TGTGCCAGCAGTTTTCGCGCTGGCAGGGAAGCTTTCTTT	CASSFRAGREAFF
TRBJ1-5	14	.	TRBV19	TRBD1	TGTGCCAGTAGGGGGACAGGGGGCAATCAGCCCCAGCATTTT	CASRGTGGNQPQHF
TRBJ2-5	19	.	TRBV15	TRBD1	TGTGCCACCAGCAGAGATCAGGAAACCGGGACAGGGTCGTTAGAGACCCAGTACTTC	CATSRDQETGTGSLETQYF
TRBJ1-2	15	.	TRBV7-8	.	TGTGCCAGCAGCTTAGCGCGGCAGGGTCACTATGGCTACACCTTC	CASSLARQGHYGYTF
TRBJ1-1	16	.	TRBV4-1	TRBD1	TGCGCCAGCAGCCAAGAATTCGGGACAGGGGGCTATTACGCTTTCTTT	CASSQEFGTGGYYAFF
TRBJ2-7	14	.	TRBV27	TRBD2	TGTGCCAGCAGTTTAACGGGAGGTTTCGACGAGCAGTACTTC	CASSLTGGFDEQYF
TRBJ1-4	16	.	TRBV4-2	.	TGTGCCAGCAGCCCCGAGTCGGGGGGACTTTATGAAAAACTGTTTTTT	CASSPESGGLYEKLFF
TRBJ1-1	11	few	TRBV18	.	TGTGCCACTACAGGGAACACTGAAGCTTTCTTT	CATTGNTEAFF
TRBJ2-6	14	.	TRBV6-5	TRBD1	TGTGCCTGTACCAGGGGGCCTGGGGCCAACGTCCTGACTTTC	CACTRGPGANVLTF
TRBJ2-1	12	.	TRBV15	.	TGTGCCACCAGCAGAGCGTACAATGAGCAGTTCTTC	CATSRAYNEQFF
TRBJ1-2	15	.	TRBV2	TRBD1	TGTGCCAGCAGTCGTGACAGGGTTGGGGGTTATGGCTACACCTTC	CASSRDRVGGYGYTF
TRBJ1-1	15	.	TRBV5-5	TRBD1	TGTGCCAGCAGCTGGGGACAGGGGGCTTCCCCTGAAGCTTTCTTT	CASSWGQGASPEAFF